These 11 T cell receptor beta chains were sequenced from one sample in a study of response to subunit inactivated influenza vaccine. TCRdb passed the RT-PCR reads through MiXCR, listing each CDR3 protein once. Here the sample spans 560,000 or so distinct CDR3 sequences, less than 8% being singletons. Sample: PBMCs from blood, taken 23 months after vaccination. These receptors were obtained from a man aged 50-75 years who received an inactivated influenza vaccine.

This clonotype was detected ten times or more. The chain combines TRBV29-1 with TRBJ2-1, with a tentative D call TRBD2 (6 bases). CDR1 SQVTM and CDR2 ANQGSEA come from the germline V gene. The CDR3 runs to 10 residues. V was cut by 7 bases and J by 6 bases, with 7 bases left in between. The DNA of the CDR3 is TGCAGCGGGGGGGTCAATGAGCAGTTCTTC. Its protein is CSGGVNEQFF.

The sample holds a few counts of this clonotype. The chain joins TRBV4-2 to TRBJ2-3; D call uncertain. The CDR3 runs 16 residues. Trimming took 0 bases from V and 1 from J, leaving 11 bases between them. Germline CDR1 and CDR2: LGHNA and YNFKEQ. The CDR3 sequence is CASSQDSQSGTDTQYF. CDR3 DNA sequence: TGTGCCAGCAGCCAAGATTCCCAGTCCGGCACAGATACGCAGTATTTT.

Ten or more counts support this clonotype. The chain joins TRBV27 to TRBJ2-7; 7 bases match TRBD2. The CDR3 is 15 amino acids. V shed 5 bases, J shed 6 bases, and the junction held 13 bases outside the gene matches. Germline V lookup: CDR1 MNHEY, CDR2 SMNVEV (reference sequence). The CDR3: CASSPLGPGTTEQYF. CDR3 in DNA: TGTGCCAGCAGTCCCCTCGGGCCAGGGACTACCGAGCAGTACTTC.

This chain uses TRBV20-1 with TRBJ2-1; 7 nucleotides line up with TRBD2. The germline CDR1 and CDR2 sequences are DFQATT and SNEGSKA (reference sequence). Trimming at V came to 2 bases and at J to 5 bases, leaving 12 bases not matched to a gene. The CDR3 totals 16 residues. CDR3 region: CSARTLAEISDNEQFF. For the CDR3, the DNA is TGCAGTGCTAGAACCCTAGCGGAGATAAGCGACAATGAGCAGTTCTTC.

As for this clonotype: A much larger clone sits a single nucleotide away, making a read error possible. The chain links TRBV4-3 to TRBJ1-1; D remains ambiguous. Germline V gene lookup returns CDR1 LGHNA and CDR2 YSLEER. This CDR3 spans 13 amino acids. CDR3 sequence: CASSNTANSEAFF. CDR3 bases: TGCGCCAGCAGCAACACAGCGAACTCTGAAGCTTTCTTT.

The chain employs TRBV14 and TRBJ2-7, with 7 bases that match TRBD2. Germline CDR1 reads SGHDN; CDR2 reads FVKESK. The CDR3 totals 14 residues. The ends lost 3 bases at V and 2 bases at J; junction bases unmatched: 4. The CDR3 region is CASSQREGTYEQYF. In DNA, the CDR3 is TGTGCCAGCAGCCAGAGGGAGGGAACCTACGAGCAGTACTTC.

This clonotype was detected a few times. This rearrangement joins TRBV20-1 to TRBJ2-1; TRBD2 aligns across 14 bases. The CDR3 extends over 15 amino acids. Germline CDR1 and CDR2: DFQATT and SNEGSKA (reference sequence). After removal of 3 bases from V and 5 bases from J, the junction contained 3 bases not matched to a gene. This chain's CDR3 is CSASMGLAGDNEQFF. DNA for the CDR3: TGCAGTGCTAGTATGGGACTAGCGGGGGACAATGAGCAGTTCTTC.

This clonotype appeared a few times. V usage is TRBV20-1 and J usage is TRBJ2-1, with D possibly matching TRBD1 (6 bases). From germline, CDR1 is DFQATT and CDR2 SNEGSKA (reference sequence). The V end lost 8 bases, the J end lost 4 bases, and 15 bases lay between the germline ends. This CDR3 is built from 13 residues. In DNA, the CDR3 is TGCAGTATTCGGGACACCAAATACAATGAGCAGTTCTTC. Translated: CSIRDTKYNEQFF.

The chain couples TRBV12-3 or TRBV12-4 to TRBJ2-5; 14 positions agree with TRBD2. This CDR3 contains 16 residues. Trimming at V came to 6 bases and at J to 7 bases, leaving 10 bases not matched to a gene. The CDR3 region is CASSPTTSGGAGTQYF. DNA for the CDR3: TGTGCCAGCAGCCCAACGACTAGCGGGGGGGCCGGGACCCAGTACTTC.

This clonotype came up a few times. This chain connects TRBV28 to TRBJ2-7; TRBD2 matches at 8 bases. Trimming cost V 1 base and J 6 bases; bases outside gene matches: 5. Per germline, CDR1 MDHEN and CDR2 SYDVKM. The CDR3 covers 14 residues. CDR3 loop: CASSLFSLAGEQYF. The CDR3 DNA sequence: TGTGCCAGCAGTTTATTCTCCCTAGCGGGCGAGCAGTACTTC. Supplemented by reference TRBV28 and TRBJ2-7, the full variable domain reads DVKVTQSSRYLVKRTGEKVFLECVQDMDHENMFWYRQDPGLGLRLIYFSYDVKMKEKGDIPEGYSVSREKKERFSLILESASTNQTSMYLCASSLFSLAGEQYFGPGTRLTVT.

This clonotype was observed a handful of times. The CDR3 sequence: CASSDDSGGASYNEQFF. In DNA form, the CDR3 reads TGTGCCAGCAGCGATGATAGCGGGGGGGCCTCCTACAATGAGCAGTTCTTC. The V and J genes are TRBV11-2 and TRBJ2-1, with 11 bases matching TRBD2. Germline values: CDR1 SGHAT, CDR2 FQNNGV. The ends lost 5 bases at V and 0 bases at J; junction bases unmatched: 6. The CDR3 has 17 residues. The variable domain in full, with the rest retrieved from reference TRBV11-2 and TRBJ2-1, is EAGVAQSPRYKIIEKRQSVAFWCNPISGHATLYWYQQILGQGPKLLIQFQNNGVVDDSQLPKDRFSAERLKGVDSTLKIQPAKLEDSAVYLCASSDDSGGASYNEQFFGPGTRLTVL.